A selection of T cell receptor beta chains follows, all from one sample in a study of blood T cells in healthy people across ages. TCRdb reanalysed the 5' RACE reads using MiXCR and keeps one entry per CDR3 protein. The sample holds roughly 730,000 distinct CDR3 sequences, roughly three fifths seen once. Specimen: blood. Receptors originate from a man between 40 and 49 years old in good health. CDR3s include the opening cysteine and the closing phenylalanine or tryptophan. The order of the fields is clone size, V gene, D gene, J gene, CDR3 length, CDR3 protein, CDR3 DNA. A D gene is named only where the DNA matches it firmly. Clone sizes are given selectively: once, few, many, or a class where the clone is expanded.

-	TRBV7-3	TRBD1	TRBJ1-2	15	CASSLRGTGSRGYTF	TGTGCCAGCAGCTTAAGAGGGACAGGGTCAAGAGGCTACACCTTC
-	TRBV12-3/TRBV12-4	TRBD2	TRBJ2-3	14	CASSKTSYTDTQYF	TGTGCCAGCAGTAAGACTAGCTACACAGATACGCAGTATTTT
-	TRBV28	-	TRBJ1-2	15	CASIKPSAGNYGYTF	TGTGCCAGCATCAAACCCTCCGCGGGTAACTATGGCTACACCTTC
many	TRBV20-1	-	TRBJ2-3	12	CSGQPGTDTQYF	TGCAGTGGCCAGCCGGGGACAGATACGCAGTATTTT
-	TRBV4-2	TRBD1	TRBJ1-2	15	CASSQPDRDAGGYTF	TGTGCCAGCAGCCAGCCCGACAGGGACGCTGGCGGCTACACCTTC
many	TRBV28	-	TRBJ2-6	13	CASMISGANVLTF	TGTGCCAGCATGATAAGTGGGGCCAACGTCCTGACTTTC
-	TRBV4-1	-	TRBJ1-6	18	CASSQGLGRGSYNSPLHF	TGCGCCAGCAGCCAGGGGCTAGGGAGAGGCTCCTATAATTCACCCCTCCACTTT
-	TRBV20-1	TRBD1	TRBJ2-3	14	CSARVKQGARTQYF	TGCAGTGCTAGGGTTAAGCAGGGGGCGCGGACGCAGTATTTT
-	TRBV9	TRBD2	TRBJ2-3	11	CASQAGGPQYF	TGTGCCAGCCAAGCGGGAGGGCCGCAGTATTTT
-	TRBV5-1	-	TRBJ2-7	10	CATAYYEQYF	TGCGCCACCGCTTATTACGAGCAGTACTTC
-	TRBV7-8	-	TRBJ2-2	15	CASSSSDFGTGELFF	TGTGCCAGCAGCTCCTCCGATTTTGGTACCGGGGAGCTGTTTTTT
-	TRBV15	TRBD1	TRBJ2-1	17	CATSRGPSGQGAVWQFF	TGTGCCACCAGCAGAGGCCCTTCAGGACAGGGGGCAGTTTGGCAGTTCTTC
-	TRBV9	-	TRBJ2-1	15	CASSVGVPPYNEQFF	TGTGCCAGCAGCGTTGGGGTACCGCCCTACAATGAGCAGTTCTTC
-	TRBV12-3/TRBV12-4	TRBD2	TRBJ2-3	16	CASSLEAGRSTDTQYF	TGTGCCAGCAGTTTAGAAGCGGGGAGAAGCACAGATACGCAGTATTTT
once	TRBV29-1	-	TRBJ1-3	12	CSGGNSGNTIYF	TGCAGCGGAGGGAACTCTGGAAACACCATATATTTT
-	TRBV20-1	-	TRBJ2-1	14	CSARKTADYNEQFF	TGCAGTGCTAGGAAGACAGCCGACTACAATGAGCAGTTCTTC
few	TRBV2	-	TRBJ1-5	14	CASSPGGGLQPQHF	TGTGCCAGCAGCCCTGGAGGGGGGCTTCAGCCCCAGCATTTT
-	TRBV28	-	TRBJ1-3	16	CASSSPGSNSGNTIYF	TGTGCCAGCAGTTCACCCGGGAGCAATTCTGGAAACACCATATATTTT
-	TRBV3-1	TRBD1	TRBJ2-4	16	CASSEGQIEVKNIQYF	TGTGCCAGCAGCGAGGGACAGATCGAGGTCAAAAACATTCAGTACTTC
-	TRBV21-1	-	TRBJ1-5	16	CASSKALEGGNQPQHF	TGTGCCAGCAGCAAAGCCTTGGAGGGCGGCAATCAGCCCCAGCATTTT
-	TRBV20-1	-	TRBJ2-1	11	CSAVRFGEQFF	TGCAGTGCGGTACGTTTCGGTGAGCAGTTCTTC
few	TRBV29-1	-	TRBJ2-3	12	CSVFYTSRTQYF	TGCAGCGTCTTTTATACTAGCCGGACGCAGTATTTT
few	TRBV12-3/TRBV12-4	-	TRBJ1-1	13	CASSLTSSTEAFF	TGTGCCAGCAGTTTGACAAGCAGCACTGAAGCTTTCTTT
-	TRBV21-1	-	TRBJ2-4	17	CASSKAPPSAAKNIQYF	TGTGCCAGCAGCAAAGCTCCACCCTCGGCCGCCAAAAACATTCAGTACTTC
few	TRBV27	TRBD2	TRBJ2-3	14	CASTGTSGTDTQYF	TGTGCCAGCACCGGGACTAGCGGGACAGATACGCAGTATTTT
-	TRBV11-3	-	TRBJ2-7	13	CASSLQVPYEQYF	TGTGCCAGCAGCTTACAGGTTCCCTACGAGCAGTACTTC
many	TRBV4-3	TRBD1	TRBJ2-1	19	CASSQDPGQGISSYNEQFF	TGCGCCAGCAGCCAAGATCCGGGACAGGGGATTAGCTCCTACAATGAGCAGTTCTTC
-	TRBV7-9	-	TRBJ1-5	15	CASSLTHPGNQPQHF	TGTGCCAGCAGCTTGACCCACCCAGGGAATCAGCCCCAGCATTTT
-	TRBV20-1	-	TRBJ1-5	14	CSATGGAANQPQHF	TGCAGTGCAACTGGTGGAGCGGCCAATCAGCCCCAGCATTTT
-	TRBV20-1	-	TRBJ2-3	13	CSARELSTDTQYF	TGCAGTGCTAGAGAACTGAGCACAGATACGCAGTATTTT
few	TRBV7-2	-	TRBJ2-3	14	CASSLGAGQDTQYF	TGTGCCAGCAGCTTAGGGGCAGGGCAAGATACGCAGTATTTT
-	TRBV4-1	-	TRBJ1-2	13	CASSPGPGAGYTF	TGCGCCAGCAGCCCGGGACCGGGAGCCGGCTACACCTTC
few	TRBV6-2/TRBV6-3	-	TRBJ2-3	12	CASTPTRDTQYF	TGTGCCAGCACTCCAACACGCGATACGCAGTATTTT
-	TRBV7-9	TRBD1	TRBJ2-3	15	CASSTSGTGTDTQYF	TGTGCCAGCAGCACCTCCGGGACAGGCACAGATACGCAGTATTTT
-	TRBV20-1	-	TRBJ2-3	16	CSASFLAVTSTDTQYF	TGCAGTGCTAGTTTTCTGGCCGTAACAAGCACAGATACGCAGTATTTT
-	TRBV6-2/TRBV6-3	TRBD1	TRBJ2-4	19	CASTQSGTGILSAKNIQYF	TGTGCCAGCACCCAATCCGGGACAGGGATCTTGTCGGCCAAAAACATTCAGTACTTC
-	TRBV9	TRBD1	TRBJ2-7	14	CASSGYRGLREQYF	TGTGCCAGCAGCGGATACAGGGGGCTCCGCGAGCAGTACTTC
-	TRBV4-2	-	TRBJ2-1	16	CASSQDGDSSYNEQFF	TGTGCCAGCAGCCAAGATGGGGATAGCTCCTACAATGAGCAGTTCTTC
-	TRBV25-1	-	TRBJ1-4	16	CASSGRHTGTNEKLFF	TGTGCCAGCAGTGGGAGACACACAGGGACGAATGAAAAACTGTTTTTT
-	TRBV9	-	TRBJ1-2	14	CASSAGTTNYGYTF	TGTGCCAGCAGCGCAGGGACTACTAACTATGGCTACACCTTC
-	TRBV7-6	-	TRBJ2-7	16	CASSFFSGESSYEQYF	TGTGCCAGCAGCTTTTTCTCGGGGGAGAGCTCCTACGAGCAGTACTTC
-	TRBV27	TRBD2	TRBJ2-1	16	CASSSRRLAGMNEQFF	TGTGCCAGCAGTTCGCGGCGACTAGCGGGTATGAATGAGCAGTTCTTC
-	TRBV10-3	-	TRBJ2-2	16	CAISEPGQKNTGELFF	TGTGCCATCAGTGAGCCGGGGCAGAAGAACACCGGGGAGCTGTTTTTT
few	TRBV7-3	-	TRBJ2-6	19	CASSPITGGYDSGANVLTF	TGTGCCAGCAGCCCGATAACAGGCGGATATGACTCTGGGGCCAACGTCCTGACTTTC
few	TRBV4-3	-	TRBJ2-4	14	CASSQDLAGNIQYF	TGCGCCAGCAGCCAAGATCTGGCGGGGAACATTCAGTACTTC